The clone carrying this TCR beta chain was counted only a few times. Its specificity is not known. This specimen comes from a study of blood T cells in healthy people across ages. Findings and limits, study-wide: The study found more naive CD4+ cells and higher diversity in long-lived than aged donors. Naive T cell percentage by flow cytometry tracked strongly with beta diversity.

Sample donors were healthy Caucasian individuals that came from Russia, aged about 6 to 95. The CDR3 has 14 residues. V lost 1 base and J lost 5, with 11 bases in between. Germline V CDR1 and CDR2: SNHLY, FYNNEI. Primed by a sample-barcoded 5' primer and a J-beta primer mix, a second PCR proceeded for roughly 6 to 12 cycles. Via MiXCR, TCRdb re-called the 5' RACE reads, giving one row per CDR3 protein. This sample has about 800,000 distinct CDR3 sequences, with 20% to 25% found just once. The data were also submitted as part of a second study, on T cells of mothers and their children.

This chain joins TRBV2 and TRBJ2-5; D remains unclear. Sample: blood. The TCR originated in a boy under 18 in good health. The DNA for the CDR3 is TGTGCCAGCAGTGAAGGGTCTAAAGGGGAGACCCAGTACTTC. The encoded protein is CASSEGSKGETQYF. The complete variable domain, with remaining parts taken from reference TRBV2 and TRBJ2-5, reads EPEVTQTPSHQVTQMGQEVILRCVPISNHLYFYWYRQILGQKVEFLVSFYNNEISEKSEIFDDQFSVERPDGSNFTLKIRSTKLEDSAMYFCASSEGSKGETQYFGPGTRLLVL.